This TCR beta chain was recovered during a study of cytomegalovirus exposure and HLA in healthy donors. V lost 2 bases and J lost 8, with 4 bases in between. Germline CDR1 is MDHEN and CDR2 is SYDVKM. The CDR3 has 11 residues. This clone was counted a few times. The PCR employed 60 Vbeta primers together with 13 Jbeta primers. The data were produced by immunoSEQ multiplex PCR, yet TCRdb's version contains in-frame clones alone and is incomplete. The sample comprises approximately 160,000 clones, roughly 80% of which are singletons, and about 4.9% rests with the top ten. Sequencing was performed on PBMCs. The V and J genes are TRBV28 and TRBJ1-5; D remains ambiguous. The source is a man between 18 and 29 years old in good health and CMV-seronegative. CDR3 in amino acids: CASSLREPQHF. The CDR3 DNA reads TGTGCCAGCAGTTTACGTGAGCCCCAGCATTTT.